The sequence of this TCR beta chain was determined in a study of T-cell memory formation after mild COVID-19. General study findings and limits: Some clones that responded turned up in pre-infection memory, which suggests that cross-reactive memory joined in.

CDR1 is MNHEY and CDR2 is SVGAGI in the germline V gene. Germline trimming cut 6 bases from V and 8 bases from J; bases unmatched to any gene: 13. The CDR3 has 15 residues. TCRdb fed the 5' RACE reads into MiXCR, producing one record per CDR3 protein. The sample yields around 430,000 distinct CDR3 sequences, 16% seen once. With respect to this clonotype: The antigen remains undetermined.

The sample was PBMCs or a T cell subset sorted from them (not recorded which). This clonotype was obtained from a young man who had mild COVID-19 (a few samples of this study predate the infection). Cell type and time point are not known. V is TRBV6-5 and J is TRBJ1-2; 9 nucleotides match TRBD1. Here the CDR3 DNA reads TGTGCCAGCAGCAGGTTTGGGACAGGGACGGGCGGCTACACCTTC. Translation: CASSRFGTGTGGYTF.